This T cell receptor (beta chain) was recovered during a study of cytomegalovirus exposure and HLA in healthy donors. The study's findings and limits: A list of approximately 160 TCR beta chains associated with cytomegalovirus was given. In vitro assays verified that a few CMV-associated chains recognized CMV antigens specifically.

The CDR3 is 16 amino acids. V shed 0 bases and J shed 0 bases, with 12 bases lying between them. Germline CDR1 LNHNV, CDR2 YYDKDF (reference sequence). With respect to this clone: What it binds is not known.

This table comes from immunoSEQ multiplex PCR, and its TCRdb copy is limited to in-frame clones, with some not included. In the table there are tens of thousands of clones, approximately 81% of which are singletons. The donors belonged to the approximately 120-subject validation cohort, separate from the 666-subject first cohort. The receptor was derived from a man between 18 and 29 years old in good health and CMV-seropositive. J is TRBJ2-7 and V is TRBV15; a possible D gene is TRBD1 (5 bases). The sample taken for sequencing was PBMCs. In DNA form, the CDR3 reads TGTGCCACCAGCAGAGATGTGGACATTCTCTCCTACGAGCAGTACTTC. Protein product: CATSRDVDILSYEQYF.